Below are 21 T cell receptor beta chains sequenced from a single sample in a study of T cells in Graves' hyperthyroidism and ophthalmopathy. Amplification of TCR beta CDR3 regions was performed using RNA transcripts as template. Carried out on the TCR CDR3, a first-round RT-PCR used the HTBI primer set. Each CDR3 protein gets one entry after TCRdb re-called the multiplex PCR reads with MiXCR. The table shows about 480,000 distinct CDR3 sequences, with roughly a quarter occurring only once. The sequenced material came from blood. The origin of the receptors is a woman aged 25 to 39 with Graves' ophthalmopathy.

This clonotype was seen many times. This chain joins TRBV6-1 and TRBJ1-1; a possible D gene is TRBD1 (6 bases). Germline CDR1 reads MNHNS; CDR2 reads SASEGT. The V end lost 4 bases, the J end lost 4 bases, and 10 bases lay between the germline ends. CDR3 length: 13 amino acids. The CDR3 coding sequence is TGTGCCAGCAGTGGCTACAGGGCCACTGAAGCTTTCTTT. Its protein is CASSGYRATEAFF.

This clonotype has just a few counts. The chain combines TRBV6-1 with TRBJ2-4; 9 bases fit TRBD1. V gave up 6 bases and J gave up 7 bases; unmatched junction bases: 7. Germline lookup yields CDR1 MNHNS and CDR2 SASEGT. This CDR3 region has 14 residues. CDR3 nucleotide sequence: TGTGCCAGCAGGTGGGGACAGGGTCTTAACATTCAGTACTTC. It is translated as CASRWGQGLNIQYF.

This chain links TRBV12-3 or TRBV12-4 with TRBJ1-2; the D is unclear. The CDR3 runs to 12 residues. The V and J ends lost 2 bases and 4 bases respectively, with 5 bases between them. DNA of the CDR3: TGTGCCAGCAGTTTAATTCGCTATGGCTACACCTTC. Protein: CASSLIRYGYTF.

This chain connects TRBV11-1 to TRBJ1-1; 10 bases are shared with TRBD1. The CDR3 extends over 16 amino acids. The germline V gene encodes CDR1 SGHAT and CDR2 FQDESV (reference sequence). V trimming: 6 bases; J trimming: 0 bases; junction bases outside the gene matches: 7. CDR3: CASSYGTGVVNTEAFF. The CDR3 DNA sequence: TGTGCCAGCAGTTACGGGACAGGGGTCGTGAACACTGAAGCTTTCTTT.

This clonotype was picked up many times. The DNA for the CDR3 is TGTGCCAGCAGTTACCTGGAGGGGGCCATTGAAGCTTTCTTT. Protein: CASSYLEGAIEAFF. The V call is TRBV6-8, the J call TRBJ1-1; TRBD1 aligns across 7 bases. V lost 2 bases, J lost 7 bases, and 7 bases stayed unmatched. This CDR3 spans 14 amino acids. Germline V gene lookup returns CDR1 MNHGY and CDR2 SAAAGT.

The V gene is TRBV6-2 or TRBV6-3, the J gene TRBJ1-5, with D hard to call. V was clipped by 2 bases and J by 6 bases, with 11 bases between them. The CDR3 is 14 residues long. CDR1 MNHEY and CDR2 SVGEGT come from the germline V gene. The CDR3 protein is CASSYPSGGQPQHF. The CDR3, as DNA: TGTGCCAGCAGTTACCCTTCGGGCGGTCAGCCCCAGCATTTT.

This clonotype was seen at least ten times. The V gene is TRBV11-2, the J gene TRBJ1-1; D gene ambiguous. Germline V CDR1 and CDR2: SGHAT, FQNNGV. V lost 3 bases to trimming and J lost 4 bases, with 9 bases between them. The CDR3 loop spans 13 amino acids. DNA for the CDR3: TGTGCCAGCAGCTTTATCCAAATCACTGAAGCTTTCTTT. Translation: CASSFIQITEAFF.

In its sample, this clonotype was seen many times. V and J are TRBV6-1 and TRBJ1-2, with D unresolved. The V end lost 6 bases, the J end lost 3 bases, and 14 bases lay between the germline ends. CDR3 length: 14 amino acids. CDR1 and CDR2 from the germline V gene are MNHNS and SASEGT. This CDR3 reads CASRDALDYYGYTF. The CDR3, as DNA: TGTGCCAGCAGGGACGCCTTAGACTACTATGGCTACACCTTC.

This chain links TRBV7-8 with TRBJ2-7; 11 bases are shared with TRBD2. The CDR3 extends over 14 amino acids. V dropped 5 bases and J dropped 3; count of bases not matched to a gene: 3. The V gene's germline CDR1 is SGHVS and CDR2 FQNEAQ. In DNA, the CDR3 is TGTGCCAGCAGCGGACTAGCGGGTCACTACGAGCAGTACTTC. Translating it yields CASSGLAGHYEQYF.

This clonotype was seen repeatedly, ten times or more. V is TRBV6-2 or TRBV6-3 and J is TRBJ2-4; tentatively, D is TRBD1 (5 bases). Germline V gene lookup returns CDR1 MNHEY and CDR2 SVGEGT. CDR3 length: 14 amino acids. V gave up 0 bases and J gave up 7 bases, with 10 bases separating them. The CDR3 region has the DNA TGTGCCAGCAGTTACTCGAGTGCAGGGAACATTCAGTACTTC. Protein sequence: CASSYSSAGNIQYF.

This clonotype was detected ten times or more. The rearrangement joins TRBV6-5 to TRBJ2-4; maybe TRBD2 (6 bases). Trimming left V 11 bases short and J 0 bases short, with 17 bases between. CDR1 is MNHEY and CDR2 is SVGAGI in the germline V gene. The CDR3 extends over 15 amino acids. This chain's CDR3 is CAPPGRGLAKNIQYF. The CDR3 region has the DNA TGTGCCCCCCCCGGGCGGGGACTAGCCAAAAACATTCAGTACTTC.

This clonotype occurred a few times. The chain recombines TRBV12-3 or TRBV12-4 with TRBJ1-2; D is ambiguous. Trimming shortened V by 3 bases and J by 4 bases, and 6 bases separated the two germline ends. The CDR3 runs 12 residues. In DNA form, the CDR3 reads TGTGCCAGCAGTTTCCTAGCCTATGGCTACACCTTC. This encodes CASSFLAYGYTF.

The sample holds many counts of this clonotype. The chain is built from TRBV15 and TRBJ1-1; D is unresolved. CDR1 is LNHNV, CDR2 YYDKDF, per germline (reference sequence). The CDR3 sequence is 11 residues long. The ends were cut back, 4 bases at V and 5 bases at J, with 5 bases in the middle. DNA for the CDR3: TGTGCCACCAGCACGTATACTGAAGCTTTCTTT. It specifies CATSTYTEAFF.

This clonotype was detected ten times or more. The chain joins TRBV27 to TRBJ1-1; TRBD1 might be the D (5 bases). CDR3 size: 13 residues. CDR1 and CDR2 from the germline V gene are MNHEY and SMNVEV (reference sequence). V lost 0 bases to trimming and J lost 8 bases, with 10 bases between them. CDR3 DNA sequence: TGTGCCAGCAGTTTATCGGGACGGCGGGAAGCTTTCTTT. Its translation is CASSLSGRREAFF.

The table lists this clonotype with many counts. The chain is built from TRBV28 and TRBJ2-2, with TRBD1 as a possible D gene (6 bases). This CDR3 is 14 amino acids long. V was clipped by 8 bases and J by 7 bases, with 17 bases between them. Germline values: CDR1 MDHEN, CDR2 SYDVKM. DNA of the CDR3: TGTGCCAGCTTAGGACAGCAAGAGAGCGGGGAGCTGTTTTTT. Amino acid sequence: CASLGQQESGELFF.

There are many counts of this clonotype. The chain is built from TRBV6-5 and TRBJ2-7; D call uncertain. In germline, CDR1 is MNHEY, CDR2 SVGAGI. There are 14 residues in the CDR3. The V end was cut by 0 bases, the J end by 0 bases, with 6 bases between. CDR3 region: CASSYSTYSYEQYF. DNA of the CDR3: TGTGCCAGCAGTTACTCAACATACTCCTACGAGCAGTACTTC.

Ten or more counts support this clonotype. V and J are TRBV4-2 and TRBJ2-5; the D gene is possibly TRBD1 (5 bases). Germline lookup yields CDR1 LGHNA and CDR2 YNFKEQ. The V and J ends lost 8 bases and 5 bases respectively, with 15 bases between them. This CDR3 has 13 amino acids. Here the CDR3 reads CASGAIRAETQYF. The DNA of the CDR3 is TGTGCCAGCGGGGCAATACGTGCCGAGACCCAGTACTTC.

The chain recombines TRBV27 with TRBJ1-1; TRBD1 matches 9 bases. Trimming cost V 6 bases and J 4 bases; bases outside gene matches: 6. Germline assignment: CDR1 MNHEY and CDR2 SMNVEV (reference sequence). This CDR3 region has 14 residues. The CDR3 bases are TGTGCCAGCAGACAACAGGGGGCGCGCACTGAAGCTTTCTTT. Protein: CASRQQGARTEAFF.

This clonotype occurred many times. The V call is TRBV12-3 or TRBV12-4, the J call TRBJ1-6; a weak D match, TRBD1 (6 bases). Trimming took off 6 bases at V and 10 bases at J, with 19 bases between the two ends. This CDR3 region has 15 residues. CDR3 sequence: CASSSDGGSNSPLHF. CDR3 nucleotides: TGTGCCAGCAGCTCCGACGGGGGCTCGAACTCACCCCTCCACTTT.

This clonotype has more than one count but fewer than ten. This sequence joins TRBV4-2 and TRBJ2-7, with D unclear. This CDR3 comprises 13 residues. The ends were cut back, 1 base at V and 3 bases at J, with 7 bases in the middle. Germline CDR1 LGHNA, CDR2 YNFKEQ. The CDR3 region has the DNA TGTGCCAGCAGCCAAGTAGACCGCTACGAGCAGTACTTC. It codes for CASSQVDRYEQYF.

This clonotype was observed a few times. The chain is built from TRBV6-5 and TRBJ1-1; D not certain. CDR3 length: 14 amino acids. Germline CDR1 and CDR2: MNHEY and SVGAGI. Deletions cut 2 bases from V and 0 bases from J, with 7 bases between. As DNA, the CDR3 is TGTGCCAGCAGTTACGTAGGGTTGAACACTGAAGCTTTCTTT. The encoded protein is CASSYVGLNTEAFF.